The subject of this entry is one TCR beta chain. Repertoires were generated with immunoSEQ multiplex PCR, while TCRdb's copy carries only in-frame clones and drops some. The data hold about 87,000 clones, with around 90% observed a single time. The data were taken from a study of blood T cell repertoires in COVID-19. The overall study: Samples of COVID-19 (acute and convalescent) were obtained from the United States, Italy and Spain.

Input material: peripheral blood. The receptor was isolated from a man aged 40-49 years with acute or convalescent COVID-19.

The CDR3 loop reads CASSRATGNAFF. As DNA, the CDR3 is TGTGCCAGCAGCAGAGCGACAGGGAATGCTTTCTTT. The chain carries TRBV13 and TRBJ1-1; 7 bases line up with TRBD1. CDR1 is PRHDT, CDR2 FYEKMQ, per germline (reference sequence). Trimming at V came to 5 bases and at J to 11 bases, leaving 8 bases not matched to a gene. There are 12 residues in the CDR3.